This TCR beta chain came from a study of identical twins. One entry per CDR3 protein results from TCRdb running MiXCR on the 5' RACE reads. The table records some 600,000 distinct CDR3 sequences, about 7.6% of them present only once. In germline, CDR1 is SEHNR, CDR2 FQNEAQ (reference sequence). V was clipped by 5 bases and J by 5 bases, with 15 bases between them. The CDR3 covers 14 residues. These data also formed part of another study, on yellow fever vaccine responses in identical twins.

The source of this sequence is a woman aged 18-29 years in good health. Sequencing was performed on PBMCs. The rearrangement links TRBV7-9 to TRBJ2-5, with no clear D. CDR3 amino acids: CASSPWPSRETQYF. CDR3 in DNA: TGTGCCAGCAGCCCCTGGCCATCGCGGGAGACCCAGTACTTC.